Given below is one T cell receptor beta chain in context. Its antigen is as yet unknown. Profiled with immunoSEQ multiplex PCR; TCRdb holds only in-frame clones, not every one. Here the sample spans more than 50,000 clones, 79% being singletons. The CDR3 covers 14 residues. V lost 2 bases to trimming and J lost 5 bases, with 9 bases between them. The V gene's germline CDR1 is SGHNT and CDR2 YENEEA. This sample was included in a study of T cell responses to AZD1222 COVID-19 vaccine. Study-level points and caveats: The peak T cell response came first, and repertoires were sampled only after it. Clonal diversity was possibly underestimated; the donors were predominantly white British and more often female. CD4 TCRs linked to vaccination spanned spike, dominating at 160-218 and 743-854.

The receptor's source is an adult in good health. Sequenced material: peripheral blood, taken on day 0 of MenACWY control vaccination. The chain carries TRBV11-3 and TRBJ2-2; D is undetermined. The CDR3 bases are TGTGCCAGCAGCTTAATGGGTAATACCGGGGAGCTGTTTTTT. Residues: CASSLMGNTGELFF.